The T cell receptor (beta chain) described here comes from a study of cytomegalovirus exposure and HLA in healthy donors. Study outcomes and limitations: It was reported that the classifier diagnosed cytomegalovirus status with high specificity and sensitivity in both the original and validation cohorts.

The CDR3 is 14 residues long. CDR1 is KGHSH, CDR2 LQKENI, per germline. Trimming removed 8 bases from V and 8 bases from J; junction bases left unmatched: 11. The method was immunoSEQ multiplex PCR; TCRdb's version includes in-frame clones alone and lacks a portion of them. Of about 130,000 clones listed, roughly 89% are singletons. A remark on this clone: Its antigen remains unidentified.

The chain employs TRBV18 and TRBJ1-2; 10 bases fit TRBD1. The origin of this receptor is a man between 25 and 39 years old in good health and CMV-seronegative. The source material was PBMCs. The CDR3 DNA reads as TGTGCCAGCCACTATCAAGGACAGGGGGAAGGCTACACCTTC. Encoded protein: CASHYQGQGEGYTF.